The rows below give T cell receptor beta chains drawn from one sample of a study of T cell repertoires in cytomegalovirus infection. TCRdb independently ran MiXCR on the reads; one entry per CDR3 protein. Counted here are under 450,000 distinct CDR3 sequences, roughly 34% occurring once; the ten biggest clones make up about 13%. Antigens for these TCRs are unknown. Sequenced here: cultured PBMCs, sampled from culture after CMV antigen stimulation. These receptors all come from a human donor in good health (CMV status not recorded). Some clones in this sample may be carry-over from other donors' samples. CDR3s include the opening cysteine and the closing phenylalanine or tryptophan. The D gene is left open where the match is weak. Rows may omit the clone size; those that give it use once, few, many or a size class.

v_call	d_call	clone_size	j_call	cdr3_aa	cdr3_nt
TRBV2	NA	NA	TRBJ1-5	CASSRDKGGNQPQHF	TGTGCCAGCAGTAGGGACAAGGGGGGCAATCAGCCCCAGCATTTT
TRBV7-2	NA	many	TRBJ2-3	CASSSPWGIGTDTQYF	TGTGCCAGCAGCTCCCCTTGGGGAATCGGCACAGATACGCAGTATTTT
TRBV6-5	NA	few	TRBJ1-2	CASSYDSLRGYGYTF	TGTGCCAGCAGTTACGATTCCCTGAGGGGCTATGGCTACACCTTC
TRBV19	TRBD2	NA	TRBJ2-1	CASQRWAGGSSGSNEQFF	TGTGCCAGTCAGAGATGGGCAGGGGGAAGTAGCGGGAGCAATGAGCAGTTCTTC
TRBV4-1	TRBD2	NA	TRBJ2-1	CASSQPPSGLYNEQFF	TGCGCCAGCAGCCAACCACCTAGCGGGCTATACAATGAGCAGTTCTTC
TRBV6-2/TRBV6-3	NA	few	TRBJ1-5	CASSYQVQVYQPQHF	TGTGCCAGCAGTTACCAGGTTCAGGTATATCAGCCCCAGCATTTT
TRBV7-3	NA	NA	TRBJ1-1	CASSFGPSNTEAFF	TGTGCCAGCAGCTTCGGCCCCTCGAACACTGAAGCTTTCTTT
TRBV11-1	NA	NA	TRBJ2-7	CASSLAEVQSSYYEQYF	TGTGCCAGCAGCTTAGCGGAGGTACAGTCTAGCTACTACGAGCAGTACTTC
TRBV6-2/TRBV6-3	NA	few	TRBJ2-5	CASSFSMVGGYSSVRETQYF	TGTGCCAGCAGTTTTTCGATGGTCGGGGGCTATTCATCCGTCCGAGAGACCCAGTACTTC
TRBV12-3/TRBV12-4	TRBD1	NA	TRBJ1-1	CASSFRDSLLF	TGTGCCAGCAGTTTTCGGGACAGTCTACTCTTT
TRBV19	TRBD1	NA	TRBJ1-1	CASSTPGDSRSEAFF	TGTGCCAGTAGTACTCCCGGGGACAGCCGCAGTGAAGCTTTCTTT
TRBV27	NA	NA	TRBJ1-1	CASSLYSGSRGTEAFF	TGTGCCAGCAGTTTATATTCGGGGAGCAGAGGCACTGAAGCTTTCTTT
TRBV20-1	NA	NA	TRBJ1-6	CSARARGENSPLHF	TGCAGTGCTAGAGCCCGGGGTGAGAATTCACCCCTCCACTTT
TRBV27	NA	NA	TRBJ1-5	CASSPGGGGGQPQHF	TGTGCCAGCAGCCCGGGGGGTGGTGGTGGTCAGCCCCAGCATTTT
TRBV5-3	TRBD2	few	TRBJ2-1	CASSLELAERNEQFF	TGTGCCAGCAGCTTGGAACTAGCGGAGCGGAATGAGCAGTTCTTC
TRBV9	NA	NA	TRBJ2-7	CASSDSNEQYF	TGTGCCAGCAGCGACTCAAACGAGCAGTACTTC
TRBV7-3	NA	NA	TRBJ1-2	CASSLGPANYGYTF	TGTGCCAGCAGCTTAGGCCCAGCTAACTATGGCTACACCTTC
TRBV7-8	NA	few	TRBJ1-3	CASSSRTLGVSGNTIYF	TGTGCCAGCAGCTCCAGGACTCTGGGGGTCTCTGGAAACACCATATATTTT
TRBV5-4	TRBD2	NA	TRBJ2-1	CASSLVGPSGYNEQFF	TGTGCCAGCAGCTTGGTCGGTCCTAGCGGTTACAATGAGCAGTTCTTC
TRBV7-2	NA	once	TRBJ1-2	CASSLTGKTLGGYTF	TGTGCCAGCAGCCTCACAGGGAAAACTTTAGGTGGCTACACCTTC
TRBV4-1	NA	NA	TRBJ1-5	CASSQEGGGSSNQPQHF	TGCGCCAGCAGCCAAGAAGGAGGCGGCTCTAGCAATCAGCCCCAGCATTTT
TRBV4-1	NA	few	TRBJ1-4	CASSQVYQLNEKLFF	TGCGCCAGCAGCCAAGTCTACCAGTTAAATGAAAAACTGTTTTTT
TRBV7-8	NA	NA	TRBJ1-5	CASSSNIPQILNQPQHF	TGTGCCAGCAGCTCAAACATCCCACAAATACTAAATCAGCCCCAGCATTTT
TRBV12-5	NA	NA	TRBJ1-1	CASGLDRNTEAFF	TGTGCTAGTGGTCTAGACAGGAACACTGAAGCTTTCTTT
TRBV6-2/TRBV6-3	NA	NA	TRBJ1-2	CASSYSTGRDYGYTF	TGTGCCAGCAGTTACTCGACAGGCCGAGACTATGGCTACACCTTC
TRBV5-4	NA	many	TRBJ2-6	CASSAMDSGANVLTF	TGTGCCAGCAGCGCGATGGACTCTGGGGCCAACGTCCTGACTTTC
TRBV29-1	TRBD1	NA	TRBJ1-1	CSVENRGIAEAFF	TGCAGCGTTGAGAACAGGGGGATAGCTGAAGCTTTCTTT
TRBV7-2	NA	few	TRBJ2-3	CASSPSPGFTDTQYF	TGTGCCAGCAGCCCCTCCCCGGGATTCACAGATACGCAGTATTTT
TRBV7-2	NA	NA	TRBJ1-3	CASSLAQSYSGNTIYF	TGTGCCAGCAGCTTAGCGCAAAGCTACTCTGGAAACACCATATATTTT
TRBV7-6	TRBD1	few	TRBJ1-1	CASSPRQGKRNTEAFF	TGTGCCAGCAGCCCCAGACAGGGAAAAAGGAACACTGAAGCTTTCTTT
TRBV12-3/TRBV12-4	NA	few	TRBJ1-5	CASSAGHSNQPQHF	TGTGCCAGCAGTGCCGGACATAGCAATCAGCCCCAGCATTTT
TRBV7-2	NA	many	TRBJ2-7	CASSSRTSGEQYF	TGTGCCAGCAGCTCCCGGACCTCGGGCGAGCAGTACTTC
TRBV30	NA	once	TRBJ1-3	CAWSGGGPTSGNTIYF	TGTGCCTGGAGTGGAGGTGGGCCCACCTCTGGAAACACCATATATTTT
TRBV27	TRBD2	NA	TRBJ2-1	CASRPGLAVEQFF	TGTGCCAGCAGACCGGGACTAGCAGTGGAGCAGTTCTTC
TRBV10-3	NA	few	TRBJ1-3	CAIRRAPQVDTIYF	TGTGCCATCAGGCGGGCCCCCCAGGTGGACACCATATATTTT
TRBV19	NA	few	TRBJ1-1	CASNDRYNTEAFF	TGTGCCAGTAACGACAGATACAACACTGAAGCTTTCTTT
TRBV29-1	NA	NA	TRBJ2-7	CSVRNTYEQYF	TGCAGCGTTCGGAATACCTACGAGCAGTACTTC
TRBV6-6	NA	NA	TRBJ2-5	CASSYLSGRGAQETQYF	TGTGCCAGCAGTTACTTGTCGGGGAGGGGGGCACAAGAGACCCAGTACTTC
TRBV30	NA	few	TRBJ1-2	CAWSQQRAYGYTF	TGTGCCTGGAGTCAGCAGAGAGCCTATGGCTACACCTTC
TRBV28	NA	NA	TRBJ1-6	CASSLNPYNSPLHF	TGTGCCAGCAGTTTAAACCCCTATAATTCACCCCTCCACTTT
TRBV7-9	TRBD2	NA	TRBJ2-5	CASSRAGGEETQYF	TGTGCCAGCAGCCGAGCGGGAGGCGAAGAGACCCAGTACTTC
TRBV2	NA	NA	TRBJ1-1	CASLENTEAFF	TGTGCCAGCTTAGAGAACACTGAAGCTTTCTTT
TRBV20-1	NA	NA	TRBJ2-5	CSARDIGTQETQYF	TGCAGTGCTAGAGATATAGGGACTCAAGAGACCCAGTACTTC
TRBV18	TRBD2	NA	TRBJ2-1	CASSPLWREGYNEQFF	TGTGCCAGCTCACCACTCTGGCGGGAGGGCTACAATGAGCAGTTCTTC
TRBV27	NA	NA	TRBJ2-1	CASSLKTLIDEQFF	TGTGCCAGCAGTTTAAAGACCTTGATCGATGAGCAGTTCTTC
TRBV4-3	TRBD2	NA	TRBJ2-1	CASSQELAGGIEQFF	TGCGCCAGCAGCCAAGAACTAGCGGGAGGGATTGAGCAGTTCTTC
TRBV19	NA	NA	TRBJ2-1	CASSIFPGTDNEQFF	TGTGCCAGTAGTATTTTCCCTGGGACTGACAATGAGCAGTTCTTC